Following are 30 T cell receptor beta chains from one sample sequenced in a study of Tregs in tolerant kidney transplant recipients. Assay: immunoSEQ multiplex PCR; the TCRdb copy retains only in-frame clones and omits some. The data hold approximately 65,000 clones, with roughly 84% observed a single time. The specimen sequenced was CD4+ T cells from blood. These receptors were taken from a human donor in good health.

The chain combines TRBV6-6 with TRBJ1-2, with a possible D match to TRBD1 (5 bases). CDR3 length: 14 amino acids. The ends were cut back, 5 bases at V and 4 bases at J, with 14 bases in the middle. The germline gives CDR1 MNHNY, CDR2 SVGAGI (reference sequence). The CDR3 nucleotides are TGTGCCAGCAGTCGGGACTCCCAATTCTATGGCTACACCTTC. Protein sequence: CASSRDSQFYGYTF.

Here the CDR3 reads CASSLEGSSTGELFF. CDR3 nucleotide sequence: TGTGCCAGCAGCTTGGAAGGGAGTAGCACCGGGGAGCTGTTTTTT. J is TRBJ2-2 and V is TRBV5-4; D perhaps matches TRBD2 (5 bases). With 0 bases removed from V and 4 bases from J, the gap between germline ends came to 10 bases. This CDR3 is built from 15 residues. The germline V gene encodes CDR1 SGHNT and CDR2 YYREEE (reference sequence).

With regard to this clone: Distinct nucleotide sequences in the sample also encode this CDR3. V gene TRBV7-2 combines with J gene TRBJ1-1, with a possible D match to TRBD1 (5 bases). This CDR3 has 15 amino acids. V was pared by 5 bases and J by 7 bases, with 20 bases between. Germline lookup yields CDR1 SGHTA and CDR2 FQGNSA. The CDR3 spells CASSRKSGGLGEAFF. CDR3 nucleotide sequence: TGTGCCAGCAGCCGTAAATCGGGGGGATTGGGTGAAGCTTTCTTT.

This chain uses TRBV5-4 with TRBJ2-1; the match to TRBD1 covers 10 bases. Per the germline V gene, CDR1 is SGHNT and CDR2 is YYREEE (reference sequence). The CDR3 loop spans 15 amino acids. V lost 1 base, J lost 4 bases, and 2 bases stayed unmatched. The CDR3 sequence is CASSLRQGAYNEQFF. The CDR3 DNA follows: TGTGCCAGCAGCTTGCGACAGGGGGCTTACAATGAGCAGTTCTTC.

The chain has TRBV30 and TRBJ2-3; D remains ambiguous. This CDR3 is built from 12 residues. The V end lost 3 bases, the J end lost 3 bases, and 7 bases lay between the germline ends. Germline CDR1 reads GTSNPN; CDR2 reads SVGIG (reference sequence). In nucleotides, the CDR3 is TGTGCCTGGAGCCTAGGGACAGATACGCAGTATTTT. Its translation: CAWSLGTDTQYF.

J is TRBJ2-1 and V is TRBV11-3; 8 positions match TRBD2. Losses at the gene ends were 5 bases for V and 2 bases for J; bases not matched to a gene: 8. The CDR3 extends over 16 amino acids. Germline CDR1 reads SGHNT; CDR2 reads YENEEA. As DNA, the CDR3 is TGTGCCAGCAGCCCCCGGAGCGGGGGAACCTACAATGAGCAGTTCTTC. This sequence encodes CASSPRSGGTYNEQFF.

The rearrangement links TRBV9 to TRBJ2-7, with 9 bases aligning to TRBD1. The V segment lost 0 bases and the J segment 5 bases; nucleotides outside the gene matches: 6. The CDR3 covers 15 residues. Germline assignment: CDR1 SGDLS and CDR2 YYNGEE. CDR3 region: CASSVAGGQGDEQYF. Here the CDR3 DNA reads TGTGCCAGCAGCGTAGCTGGGGGACAGGGTGACGAGCAGTACTTC.

In this sample, this clone turned up a few times. The rearrangement links TRBV29-1 to TRBJ2-2; a possible D gene is TRBD1 (6 bases). Germline V gene sequence: CDR1 SQVTM, CDR2 ANQGSEA. Deletions cut 5 bases from V and 2 bases from J, with 12 bases between. This CDR3 region has 14 residues. The CDR3 loop is CSVTLDRNTGELFF. The CDR3, as DNA: TGCAGCGTTACCCTGGACAGAAACACCGGGGAGCTGTTTTTT.

The V call is TRBV10-3, the J call TRBJ2-5; D gene unclear. Deletions cut 0 bases from V and 4 bases from J, with 3 bases between. Germline assignment: CDR1 ENHRY and CDR2 SYGVKD. This CDR3 contains 12 residues. The CDR3 protein is CAISESLETQYF. The CDR3 DNA reads as TGTGCCATCAGTGAGTCACTAGAGACCCAGTACTTC.

The rearrangement uses TRBV7-2 and TRBJ2-5, with 7 bases fitting TRBD2. Losses at the gene ends were 5 bases for V and 4 bases for J; bases not matched to a gene: 4. The length of the CDR3 is 13 residues. Germline CDR1 SGHTA, CDR2 FQGNSA. CDR3 in amino acids: CASSRGTTETQYF. CDR3 coding DNA: TGTGCCAGCAGCCGCGGGACTACAGAGACCCAGTACTTC.

The chain joins TRBV6-6 to TRBJ1-2; D gene uncertain. Germline CDR1 and CDR2: MNHNY and SVGAGI (reference sequence). The CDR3 extends over 15 amino acids. The V and J ends lost 2 bases and 8 bases respectively, with 18 bases between them. The CDR3 coding sequence is TGTGCCAGCAGTTACGAGAGTAGAATCTATGGAGGCTACACCTTC. Its translation is CASSYESRIYGGYTF.

The CDR3 protein is CASSRTNEQYF. The DNA for the CDR3 is TGTGCCAGCAGCAGGACGAACGAGCAGTACTTC. The rearrangement uses TRBV11-3 and TRBJ2-7; D remains unclear. Germline loops: CDR1 SGHNT, CDR2 YENEEA. Trimming cost V 5 bases and J 5 bases, with 7 bases left between them. CDR3 length: 11 amino acids.

The CDR3 spells CASSLWPGDEQYF. Here the CDR3 DNA reads TGTGCCAGCAGTTTATGGCCAGGGGACGAGCAGTACTTC. The chain uses TRBV28 and TRBJ2-7, with D perhaps TRBD1 (6 bases). The CDR3 contains 13 residues. V lost 0 bases and J lost 5, with 8 bases in between. Per the germline V gene, CDR1 is MDHEN and CDR2 is SYDVKM.

The CDR3 protein is CASSSQGLGANVLTF. The CDR3 nucleotides read TGTGCCAGCAGCTCCCAGGGGCTTGGGGCCAACGTCCTGACTTTC. The V gene is TRBV7-3, the J gene TRBJ2-6; possible D gene TRBD1, 6 bases. Germline CDR1 and CDR2: SGHTA and FQGTGA. With 4 bases removed from V and 3 bases from J, the gap between germline ends came to 10 bases. CDR3 length: 15 residues.

This chain uses TRBV5-5 with TRBJ2-7; D is undetermined. The CDR3 has 15 amino acids. V was trimmed by 0 bases and J by 1 base, leaving 11 bases between them. Germline V gene sequence: CDR1 SGHKS, CDR2 YYEKEE (reference sequence). The CDR3 DNA reads TGTGCCAGCAGCTTGGGCCCGGCTTCGTCCTACGAGCAGTACTTC. This gives the protein CASSLGPASSYEQYF.

This chain connects TRBV19 to TRBJ2-3; the match to TRBD2 covers 8 bases. Trimming at V came to 4 bases and at J to 4 bases, leaving 7 bases not matched to a gene. This CDR3 has 15 residues. Germline assignment: CDR1 LNHDA and CDR2 SQIVND (reference sequence). CDR3 amino acids: CASSKTSEGPDTQYF. Here the CDR3 DNA reads TGTGCCAGTAGTAAGACTAGCGAGGGTCCAGATACGCAGTATTTT.

The chain uses TRBV2 and TRBJ2-7; 7 bases agree with TRBD2. The CDR3 covers 12 residues. Germline V gives CDR1 SNHLY, CDR2 FYNNEI. The V segment lost 7 bases and the J segment 3 bases; nucleotides outside the gene matches: 3. In DNA form, the CDR3 reads TGTGCCAGCAAAGGGGACTACTACGAGCAGTACTTC. Its translation: CASKGDYYEQYF.

The chain links TRBV6-6 to TRBJ2-7; the match to TRBD1 covers 8 bases. Germline V gives CDR1 MNHNY, CDR2 SVGAGI (reference sequence). Trimming removed 0 bases from V and 7 bases from J; junction bases left unmatched: 5. The CDR3 contains 14 residues. CDR3: CASSYSGQGREQYF. The CDR3, as DNA: TGTGCCAGCAGTTACTCCGGACAGGGACGGGAGCAGTACTTC.

V and J are TRBV11-3 and TRBJ2-1, with D unresolved. CDR1 is SGHNT, CDR2 YENEEA, per germline. The CDR3 totals 15 residues. The V end lost 5 bases, the J end lost 0 bases, and 11 bases lay between the germline ends. The CDR3 loop is CASSGAVSSYNEQFF. The DNA for the CDR3 is TGTGCCAGCAGCGGCGCCGTAAGCTCCTACAATGAGCAGTTCTTC.

The genes are TRBV4-1 and TRBJ2-7, with TRBD2 as a possible D gene (5 bases). Deletions cut 0 bases from V and 0 bases from J, with 12 bases between. Germline CDR1 and CDR2: MGHRA and YSYEKL. This CDR3 is 16 amino acids long. CDR3 sequence (DNA): TGCGCCAGCAGCCAAGATCTTGGCGGACTCTCCTACGAGCAGTACTTC. Translated, it gives CASSQDLGGLSYEQYF.

The chain carries TRBV9 and TRBJ2-5; a possible D gene is TRBD2 (5 bases). Germline V CDR1 and CDR2: SGDLS, YYNGEE. The CDR3 runs 16 residues. The V end was cut by 3 bases, the J end by 1 base, with 16 bases between. The CDR3 region has the DNA TGTGCCAGCAGCGCTGGTGGGGAGCGGCTCCAAGAGACCCAGTACTTC. Its protein is CASSAGGERLQETQYF.

The chain couples TRBV27 to TRBJ2-2; 7 bases match TRBD1. Trimming at V came to 6 bases and at J to 4 bases, leaving 8 bases not matched to a gene. The CDR3 sequence is 15 residues long. Per germline, CDR1 MNHEY and CDR2 SMNVEV (reference sequence). The CDR3 coding sequence is TGTGCCAGCAGGAAACAGACAGGGTCCACCGGGGAGCTGTTTTTT. It yields the protein CASRKQTGSTGELFF.

The J gene is TRBJ2-7, the V gene TRBV6-1; 9 positions agree with TRBD2. The CDR3 runs to 14 residues. CDR1 MNHNS and CDR2 SASEGT come from the germline V gene. V was pared by 4 bases and J by 2 bases, with 3 bases of the junction left unmatched. DNA for the CDR3: TGTGCCAGCAGTGGAGGCGGGGGGGCCTACGAGCAGTACTTC. This sequence encodes CASSGGGGAYEQYF.

This rearrangement joins TRBV27 to TRBJ1-1; 10 nucleotides align to TRBD1. The junction had 10 bases not matched to a gene; V was cut back by 10 bases and J by 5 bases. The germline V gene has CDR1 MNHEY and CDR2 SMNVEV (reference sequence). This CDR3 is built from 14 residues. The CDR3 nucleotides read TGTGCCACCAAAATACCGGGACAGGGGACTGAAGCTTTCTTT. Residues: CATKIPGQGTEAFF.

This clone was recorded only once. The chain has TRBV11-3 and TRBJ1-6; no firm D call. Trimming stripped 5 bases from V and 5 bases from J, with 10 bases between. The CDR3 runs to 14 residues. Germline CDR1 is SGHNT and CDR2 is YENEEA. The CDR3 loop reads CASSLWTNNSPLHF. In nucleotides, the CDR3 is TGTGCCAGCAGCCTCTGGACCAATAATTCACCCCTCCACTTT.

The J gene is TRBJ2-7, the V gene TRBV7-8; TRBD2 agrees at 13 bases. CDR1 and CDR2 from the germline V gene are SGHVS and FQNEAQ. V lost 1 base to trimming and J lost 3 bases; unmatched junction nucleotides: 9. The CDR3 runs to 18 residues. DNA of the CDR3: TGTGCCAGCAGCTTAGGTAGGACTAGCGGGAGCAATCGCTACGAGCAGTACTTC. Protein: CASSLGRTSGSNRYEQYF.

This clone was detected once. The chain uses TRBV5-6 and TRBJ1-1; TRBD1 matches 7 bases. CDR1 is SGHDT, CDR2 YYEEEE, per germline. Trimming removed 4 bases from V and 6 bases from J; junction bases left unmatched: 18. The CDR3 consists of 17 residues. The DNA of the CDR3 is TGTGCCAGCAGCCACTCAGGGGGTATTCCTCTTTTCTCTGAAGCTTTCTTT. It yields the protein CASSHSGGIPLFSEAFF.

This clone was recorded only once. The V and J genes are TRBV6-5 and TRBJ2-3, with D hard to call. Deletions cut 6 bases from V and 5 bases from J, with 12 bases between. This CDR3 is 13 amino acids long. Germline CDR1 MNHEY, CDR2 SVGAGI. CDR3 DNA sequence: TGTGCCAGCAGAAAGTCACTGATAGATACGCAGTATTTT. It translates to CASRKSLIDTQYF.

The genes are TRBV15 and TRBJ1-4; D perhaps matches TRBD1 (6 bases). The CDR3 consists of 16 residues. Germline V gene data show CDR1 as LNHNV and CDR2 as YYDKDF (reference sequence). V dropped 3 bases and J dropped 3 bases, with 14 bases sitting between them. The CDR3 loop reads CATSRGPTGPNEKLFF. The CDR3 coding sequence is TGTGCCACCAGCAGGGGCCCGACAGGCCCTAATGAAAAACTGTTTTTT.

This clone was recorded once. This chain uses TRBV18 with TRBJ1-2; D remains ambiguous. This CDR3 is 13 amino acids long. The germline V gene has CDR1 KGHSH and CDR2 LQKENI. Trimming left V 6 bases short and J 3 bases short, with 11 bases between. CDR3 DNA: TGTGCCAGCTCCGGAACTTCTTACTATGGCTACACCTTC. Residues: CASSGTSYYGYTF. Looking up the rest from reference TRBV18 and TRBJ1-2 gives the full variable domain: NAGVMQNPRHLVRRRGQEARLRCSPMKGHSHVYWYRQLPEEGLKFMVYLQKENIIDESGMPKERFSAEFPKEGPSILRIQQVVRGDSAAYFCASSGTSYYGYTFGSGTRLTVV.